The present entry profiles one T cell receptor (beta chain) with its context. The data were taken from a study of blood T cell repertoires in COVID-19. Whole-study context: Samples of COVID-19 (acute and convalescent) were obtained from the United States, Italy and Spain.

Germline CDR1 reads LNHDA; CDR2 reads SQIVND (reference sequence). V shed 5 bases, J shed 2 bases, and the junction held 4 bases outside the gene matches. This CDR3 contains 16 residues. Study members were between about 18 and 100 years old and lived in about two dozen US regions. Donors were grouped by their self-reported clinical history. Original analysis: The authors estimated nucleated cell counts from reference gene primer amplification. Libraries were prepared by immunoSEQ multiplex PCR; TCRdb keeps only in-frame clonotypes and omits some of them. V and J calls plus clone size are reproduced from that table; the DNA served to infer D and trimming. The sample includes some 150,000 clones, less than 90% seen only once; the top ten take 5.8%.

The sequence came from a woman in her 50s who had been exposed to COVID-19. The gene calls are TRBV19 and TRBJ2-3, with 13 bases identical to TRBD2. The sample was PBMCs or T cells enriched from blood (not recorded which). In DNA form, the CDR3 reads TGTGCCAGTAGTCTACTAGCGGGAGGGTTCACAGATACGCAGTATTTT. This sequence encodes CASSLLAGGFTDTQYF.